The sequence of this TCR beta chain was determined in a study of T cell changes during pregnancy in multiple sclerosis. Generated by immunoSEQ multiplex PCR, the TCRdb table keeps only in-frame clones and is missing some. The table includes just over 35,000 clones, 93% detected once. The TCR comes from a female donor with multiple sclerosis, enrolled in a pregnancy study. The sequencing used CD4+ T cells from peripheral blood mononuclear cells, collected in the first trimester of pregnancy.

DNA for the CDR3: TGTGCCAGCAGCTTTGGAGGGGGCCGTGAAAAACTGTTTTTT. Amino acid sequence: CASSFGGGREKLFF. V usage is TRBV7-2 and J usage is TRBJ1-4; TRBD1 aligns across 7 bases. From germline, CDR1 is SGHTA and CDR2 FQGNSA. CDR3 length: 14 residues. With 3 bases clipped from V and 7 bases from J, the junction kept 5 bases outside the gene matches.